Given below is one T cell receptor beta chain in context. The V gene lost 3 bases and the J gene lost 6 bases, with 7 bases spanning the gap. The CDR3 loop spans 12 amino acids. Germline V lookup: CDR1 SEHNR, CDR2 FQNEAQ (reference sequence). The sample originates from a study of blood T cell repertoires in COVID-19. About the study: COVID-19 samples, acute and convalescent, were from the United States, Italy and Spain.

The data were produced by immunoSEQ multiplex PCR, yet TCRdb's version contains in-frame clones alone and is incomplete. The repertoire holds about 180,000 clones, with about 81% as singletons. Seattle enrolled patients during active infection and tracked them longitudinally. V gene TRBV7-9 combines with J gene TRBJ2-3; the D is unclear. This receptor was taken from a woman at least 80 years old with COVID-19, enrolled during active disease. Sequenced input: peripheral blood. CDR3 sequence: CASSFSSDTQYF. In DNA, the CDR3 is TGTGCCAGCAGCTTTTCCTCCGATACGCAGTATTTT.